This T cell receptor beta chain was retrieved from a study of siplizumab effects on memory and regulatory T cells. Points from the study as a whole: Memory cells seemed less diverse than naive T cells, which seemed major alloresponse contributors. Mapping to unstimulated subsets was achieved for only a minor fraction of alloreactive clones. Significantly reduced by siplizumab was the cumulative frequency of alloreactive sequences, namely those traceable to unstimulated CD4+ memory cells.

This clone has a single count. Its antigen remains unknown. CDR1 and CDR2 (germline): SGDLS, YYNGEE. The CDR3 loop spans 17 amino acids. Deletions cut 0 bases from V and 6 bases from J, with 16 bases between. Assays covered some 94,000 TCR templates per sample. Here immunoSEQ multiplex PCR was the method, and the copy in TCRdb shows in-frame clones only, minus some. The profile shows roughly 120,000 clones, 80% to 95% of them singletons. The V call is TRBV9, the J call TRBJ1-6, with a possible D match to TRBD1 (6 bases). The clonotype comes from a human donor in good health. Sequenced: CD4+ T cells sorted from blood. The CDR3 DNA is TGTGCCAGCAGCGTAGCCCTTGGGGGGCCGACTAATTCACCCCTCCACTTT. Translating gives CASSVALGGPTNSPLHF.